What follows are 14 T cell receptor beta chains derived from one specimen sequenced in a study of blood T cell repertoires in COVID-19. Here immunoSEQ multiplex PCR was the method, and the copy in TCRdb shows in-frame clones only, minus some. The sample has nearly 300,000 clones, around 84% seen once; the top ten hold over 1.3%. Sequencing used peripheral blood. The origin of the receptors is a human donor with COVID-19, enrolled during active disease. The donor label of this sample is uncertain.

V usage is TRBV5-1 and J usage is TRBJ2-6; maybe TRBD1 (6 bases). Germline-derived CDR1 and CDR2 are SGHRS and YFSETQ. The CDR3 is 16 residues long. The V and J ends lost 7 bases and 3 bases respectively, with 17 bases between them. CDR3 protein: CASCRDNVDGANVLTF. CDR3 bases: TGCGCCAGCTGCCGGGACAACGTTGATGGGGCCAACGTCCTGACTTTC.

This clone has a single count. V is TRBV3-1 (or the pseudogene TRBV3-2) and J is TRBJ1-2, with 11 bases identical to TRBD1. The CDR3 is 17 residues long. Germline loops: CDR1 LGHDT, CDR2 YNNKEL (reference sequence). V was pared by 6 bases and J by 3 bases, with 12 bases of the junction left unmatched. The CDR3 DNA is TGTGCCAGCAGTCACCGGGACAGGGGGACCCGTGACTATGGCTACACCTTC. Its translation is CASSHRDRGTRDYGYTF.

CDR3 sequence: CASSEAGGLTDTQYF. The CDR3 DNA follows: TGCGCCAGCAGTGAAGCGGGAGGACTCACAGATACGCAGTATTTT. The rearrangement links TRBV10-1 to TRBJ2-3; 9 bases map to TRBD2. This CDR3 comprises 15 residues. Germline V lookup: CDR1 WNHNN, CDR2 SYGVQD (reference sequence). The V and J ends lost 3 bases and 2 bases, in that order; junction bases with no gene match: 3.

The V and J genes are TRBV7-2 and TRBJ2-1, with TRBD1 matching over 8 bases. Germline V gene sequence: CDR1 SGHTA, CDR2 FQGNSA. The CDR3 runs 14 residues. The V gene end was trimmed by 4 bases and the J gene end by 6 bases; junction bases not matched to a gene: 5. CDR3 residues: CASSYRTGSNEQFF. The DNA for the CDR3 is TGTGCCAGCAGCTATAGGACAGGGAGCAATGAGCAGTTCTTC.

The DNA for the CDR3 is TGTGCCAGCACCACCGGGGACAGTGTATCCTACGAGCAGTACTTC. This sequence encodes CASTTGDSVSYEQYF. The chain uses TRBV9 and TRBJ2-7; 7 positions agree with TRBD1. Germline loops: CDR1 SGDLS, CDR2 YYNGEE. CDR3 length equals 15 residues. Losses at the gene ends were 6 bases for V and 1 base for J; bases not matched to a gene: 10.

The chain carries TRBV9 and TRBJ2-7; D is perhaps TRBD1 (5 bases). The germline CDR1 and CDR2 sequences are SGDLS and YYNGEE. CDR3 length: 15 residues. Trimming pared 0 bases from V and 2 bases from J, leaving 12 bases between. Here the CDR3 reads CASSVATGHAYEQYF. The CDR3 DNA follows: TGTGCCAGCAGCGTAGCTACTGGACACGCCTACGAGCAGTACTTC.

This chain uses TRBV6-1 with TRBJ1-5; D ambiguous. V was shortened by 0 bases and J by 0 bases, with 12 bases between the two germline ends. Germline values: CDR1 MNHNS, CDR2 SASEGT. The CDR3 length is 17 residues. CDR3: CASSEADFITSNQPQHF. The CDR3, as DNA: TGTGCCAGCAGTGAAGCGGACTTTATAACTAGCAATCAGCCCCAGCATTTT.

This chain connects TRBV28 to TRBJ2-7, with D possibly being TRBD2 (5 bases). The CDR3 loop spans 13 amino acids. Germline-derived CDR1 and CDR2 are MDHEN and SYDVKM. V shed 2 bases and J shed 6 bases, with 11 bases lying between them. The CDR3 sequence: CASSLGGSFEQYF. The CDR3 DNA is TGTGCCAGCAGTTTAGGCGGGTCTTTCGAGCAGTACTTC.

The chain has TRBV18 and TRBJ2-7, with TRBD1 identical over 10 bases. This CDR3 has 16 residues. Per germline, CDR1 KGHSH and CDR2 LQKENI. Trimming removed 1 base from V and 5 bases from J; junction bases left unmatched: 8. CDR3 protein: CASSPRRGTGVDEQYF. The DNA for the CDR3 is TGTGCCAGCTCACCACGCCGGGGGACAGGGGTCGACGAGCAGTACTTC. The complete variable domain, with remaining parts taken from reference TRBV18 and TRBJ2-7, reads NAGVMQNPRHLVRRRGQEARLRCSPMKGHSHVYWYRQLPEEGLKFMVYLQKENIIDESGMPKERFSAEFPKEGPSILRIQQVVRGDSAAYFCASSPRRGTGVDEQYFGPGTRLTVT.

The chain couples TRBV14 to TRBJ1-2, with D possibly TRBD1 on 5 matching bases. CDR1 is SGHDN, CDR2 FVKESK, per germline. The CDR3 sequence is 16 residues long. V lost 2 bases and J 3 bases, leaving 16 bases between the germline ends. CDR3 sequence reads: CASSQIPGRNYYGYTF. Here the CDR3 DNA reads TGTGCCAGCAGCCAAATCCCAGGGAGGAATTACTATGGCTACACCTTC.

The chain is built from TRBV6-1 and TRBJ1-6, with a tentative D call TRBD1 (5 bases). V was cut by 2 bases and J by 8 bases, with 13 bases left in between. Germline lookup yields CDR1 MNHNS and CDR2 SASEGT. The CDR3 length is 15 residues. The CDR3 is CASSEMEGSYSPLHF. The CDR3 DNA reads TGTGCCAGCAGTGAAATGGAGGGGTCCTATTCACCCCTCCACTTT.

This clone was found once. The rearrangement joins TRBV9 to TRBJ2-3; D is perhaps TRBD2 (6 bases). Germline V gives CDR1 SGDLS, CDR2 YYNGEE. The CDR3 covers 12 residues. V was shortened by 4 bases and J by 8 bases, with 11 bases between the two germline ends. As DNA, the CDR3 is TGTGCCAGCAGCCCGGGACTTCTTACGCAGTATTTT. Residues: CASSPGLLTQYF.

The rearrangement uses TRBV6-5 and TRBJ1-1; 10 nucleotides agree with TRBD1. V was pared by 6 bases and J by 12 bases, with 10 bases of the junction left unmatched. Germline V CDR1 and CDR2: MNHEY, SVGAGI. The CDR3 spans 13 residues. CDR3 DNA sequence: TGTGCCAGCAGCCTCGACAGGGGGCGCGGGACTTTCTTT. This codes for CASSLDRGRGTFF.

The chain carries TRBV5-1 and TRBJ1-1; tentatively, D is TRBD1 (6 bases). This CDR3 contains 14 residues. Deletions cut 2 bases from V and 5 bases from J, with 13 bases between. The germline V gene has CDR1 SGHRS and CDR2 YFSETQ. CDR3 in amino acids: CASSLQGDRTEAFF. The CDR3 DNA reads as TGCGCCAGCAGCTTACAGGGTGACAGGACTGAAGCTTTCTTT.